The 2 T cell receptor beta chains below were found in one sample sequenced in a study of Graves' ophthalmopathy and Graves' hyperthyroidism. The authors amplified TCR beta CDR3 regions from RNA transcripts. RT-PCR in the first round used HTBI primers; a second-round multiplex PCR followed. TCRdb re-derived calls from the multiplex PCR reads in MiXCR, one entry per CDR3 protein. Of 400,000 or so distinct CDR3 sequences listed, about 16% are singletons. Sample: peripheral blood. All receptors come from a woman between 18 and 30 years old with stable Graves' hyperthyroidism.

Many counts were recorded for this clonotype. V and J are TRBV13 and TRBJ2-7, with D unclear. Germline loops: CDR1 PRHDT, CDR2 FYEKMQ (reference sequence). V lost 5 bases and J lost 3, with 14 bases in between. The CDR3 totals 14 residues. CDR3 sequence (DNA): TGTGCCAGCAGCCCGACACGGTCAAACTACGAGCAGTACTTC. Protein sequence: CASSPTRSNYEQYF.

V and J are TRBV11-1 and TRBJ1-2; 10 nucleotides line up with TRBD1. J lost 2 bases, V lost 5 bases, and 8 bases had no gene match. The CDR3 totals 16 residues. Germline CDR1 reads SGHAT; CDR2 reads FQDESV (reference sequence). Written as DNA, the CDR3 is TGTGCCAGCAGCGCCACGGGACAGGGGCTGAACTATGGCTACACCTTC. It specifies CASSATGQGLNYGYTF. Looking up the rest from reference TRBV11-1 and TRBJ1-2 gives the full variable domain: EAEVAQSPRYKITEKSQAVAFWCDPISGHATLYWYRQILGQGPELLVQFQDESVVDDSQLPKDRFSAERLKGVDSTLKIQPAELGDSAMYLCASSATGQGLNYGYTFGSGTRLTVV.